Shown below are 27 T cell receptor beta chains from a single sample sequenced in a study of chemoradiotherapy in HPV16-positive cancers. Here immunoSEQ multiplex PCR was the method, and the copy in TCRdb shows in-frame clones only, minus some. This sample has about 53,000 clones, with roughly nine tenths found just once. Here the sequenced sample was blood, taken from a patient who underwent chemoradiotherapy. Receptors were obtained from a human donor with HPV-associated anogenital cancer.

V gene TRBV5-1 combines with J gene TRBJ2-5; 10 bases fit TRBD2. CDR3 length: 15 residues. The V segment lost 4 bases and the J segment 5 bases; nucleotides outside the gene matches: 8. From germline, CDR1 is SGHRS and CDR2 YFSETQ. CDR3: CASSGASGGRETQYF. The CDR3 DNA is TGCGCCAGCAGCGGGGCTAGCGGGGGCCGGGAGACCCAGTACTTC.

This clone was observed a handful of times. The chain couples TRBV7-2 to TRBJ2-3; 10 nucleotides agree with TRBD2. J gave up 5 bases and V 6 bases, and 8 bases lay outside the gene matches. This CDR3 is built from 15 residues. Germline lookup yields CDR1 SGHTA and CDR2 FQGNSA. The CDR3 DNA sequence: TGTGCCAGCAGTGCTAGCGGGAGCTATAGAGATACGCAGTATTTT. Its protein product is CASSASGSYRDTQYF.

The V gene is TRBV5-1, the J gene TRBJ2-7; 10 positions match TRBD1. The V gene end was trimmed by 0 bases and the J gene end by 4 bases; junction bases not matched to a gene: 7. The CDR3 is made up of 16 amino acids. CDR1 is SGHRS, CDR2 YFSETQ, per germline. The CDR3 DNA sequence: TGCGCCAGCAGCTTGGGACCCGGGACAGGGGCTTACGAGCAGTACTTC. Translating gives CASSLGPGTGAYEQYF.

The chain recombines TRBV5-1 with TRBJ2-5, with 8 bases fitting TRBD2. CDR1 and CDR2 (germline): SGHRS, YFSETQ. V shed 3 bases, J shed 2 bases, and the junction held 6 bases outside the gene matches. The CDR3 is made up of 15 amino acids. CDR3 in DNA: TGCGCCAGCAGCTCGGGAGGGCCAGGACAAGAGACCCAGTACTTC. Translated: CASSSGGPGQETQYF.

The V call is TRBV13, the J call TRBJ2-3, with D possibly being TRBD1 (5 bases). Trimming removed 3 bases at V and 4 bases at J, with 14 bases between. CDR1 PRHDT and CDR2 FYEKMQ come from the germline V gene (reference sequence). The CDR3 has 15 amino acids. This chain's CDR3 is CASSLMQGHPDTQYF. CDR3 sequence (DNA): TGTGCCAGCAGCTTGATGCAGGGTCACCCAGATACGCAGTATTTT.

V usage is TRBV30 and J usage is TRBJ2-2, with D hard to call. Deletions cut 0 bases from V and 7 bases from J, with 6 bases between. Germline V gene data show CDR1 as GTSNPN and CDR2 as SVGIG (reference sequence). The CDR3 covers 12 residues. The chain's CDR3 is CAWSVQSGELFF. CDR3 nucleotides: TGTGCCTGGAGTGTACAGAGCGGGGAGCTGTTTTTT. Variable domain in full (rest from reference TRBV30 and TRBJ2-2): SQTIHQWPATLVQPVGSPLSLECTVEGTSNPNLYWYRQAAGRGLQLLFYSVGIGQISSEVPQNLSASRPQDRQFILSSKKLLLSDSGFYLCAWSVQSGELFFGEGSRLTVL.

The V gene is TRBV6-1, the J gene TRBJ2-7; unclear D gene. The CDR3 loop spans 14 amino acids. CDR1 is MNHNS and CDR2 is SASEGT in the germline V gene. Trimming removed 7 bases from V and 1 base from J, with 14 bases in between. The CDR3 nucleotides are TGTGCCAGCACCCACAGCCTCGGGTCCTACGAGCAGTACTTC. Its protein product is CASTHSLGSYEQYF.

In its sample, this clone was seen a few times. V is TRBV30 and J is TRBJ2-3; tentatively, D is TRBD2 (6 bases). Between the trimmed V and J ends, which lost 1 base and 0 bases, there was a span of 20 bases. Germline values: CDR1 GTSNPN, CDR2 SVGIG (reference sequence). The CDR3 sequence is 18 residues long. CDR3 coding DNA: TGTGCCTGGAGTGGATTTGCCCATCGGGGGACTAGCACAGATACGCAGTATTTT. Translated: CAWSGFAHRGTSTDTQYF.

This clone was picked up one time. CDR3 DNA sequence: TGTGCCAGCAGCGTAGAGGGACTAGTGGGCACGCAGTATTTT. Translating gives CASSVEGLVGTQYF. The genes are TRBV9 and TRBJ2-3; 8 positions agree with TRBD2. The CDR3 has 14 amino acids. Germline CDR1 is SGDLS and CDR2 is YYNGEE. Trimming cost V 0 bases and J 9 bases; bases outside gene matches: 6. Together with reference TRBV9 and TRBJ2-3, the CDR3 gives the full variable domain: DSGVTQTPKHLITATGQRVTLRCSPRSGDLSVYWYQQSLDQGLQFLIQYYNGEERAKGNILERFSAQQFPDLHSELNLSSLELGDSALYFCASSVEGLVGTQYFGPGTRLTVL.

Remarks on this clone: Germline and junction disagree at one end, which may indicate a read error. The same CDR3 also results from other DNA sequences found in this sample. This chain connects TRBV6-1 to TRBJ2-2; D is unresolved. Germline CDR1 and CDR2: MNHNS and SASEGT. The CDR3 consists of 14 residues. CDR3 region: CASSEVGRTGELFF. DNA of the CDR3: TGTGCCAGCAGCGAAGTTGGCCGGACCGGGGAGCTGTTTTTT.

The gene calls are TRBV5-1 and TRBJ2-7; 11 bases are a match to TRBD1. The CDR3 has 14 amino acids. The J segment lost 6 bases and the V segment lost 4 bases, leaving 6 bases of the junction unmatched. Germline CDR1 is SGHRS and CDR2 is YFSETQ. The CDR3 here is CASSVDRGRGEQYF. DNA for the CDR3: TGCGCCAGCAGCGTGGACAGGGGGCGAGGCGAGCAGTACTTC.

The chain uses TRBV9 and TRBJ1-1; D gene uncertain. The germline V gene has CDR1 SGDLS and CDR2 YYNGEE. The CDR3 spans 13 residues. V was shortened by 3 bases and J by 1 base, with 7 bases between the two germline ends. The CDR3, as DNA: TGTGCCAGCAGCGAAGGACCGAACACTGAAGCTTTCTTT. Encoded protein: CASSEGPNTEAFF.

The chain employs TRBV6-6 and TRBJ1-5; 12 bases line up with TRBD1. The CDR3 is made up of 14 amino acids. The germline gives CDR1 MNHNY, CDR2 SVGAGI (reference sequence). The V gene end was trimmed by 5 bases and the J gene end by 8 bases; junction bases not matched to a gene: 4. Here the CDR3 reads CASSRGQGAKPQHF. The CDR3 DNA reads TGTGCCAGCAGTAGGGGACAGGGGGCAAAGCCCCAGCATTTT.

The genes are TRBV19 and TRBJ2-7; 9 nucleotides match TRBD1. This CDR3 has 16 amino acids. V shed 3 bases, J shed 5 bases, and the junction held 11 bases outside the gene matches. The germline V gene has CDR1 LNHDA and CDR2 SQIVND (reference sequence). The CDR3 nucleotides read TGTGCCAGTAGTATGCAGACGGGGACAGGGAGCCACGAGCAGTACTTC. This sequence encodes CASSMQTGTGSHEQYF.

The V and J genes are TRBV5-1 and TRBJ1-1, with unresolved D. Germline V gene data show CDR1 as SGHRS and CDR2 as YFSETQ. V was clipped by 0 bases and J by 3 bases, with 9 bases between them. The CDR3 length is 14 residues. The CDR3 bases are TGCGCCAGCAGCTTGGATTGGAGGGACACTGAAGCTTTCTTT. It yields the protein CASSLDWRDTEAFF.

V is TRBV7-2 and J is TRBJ1-5; 8 nucleotides agree with TRBD1. This CDR3 is built from 13 residues. CDR1 is SGHTA and CDR2 is FQGNSA in the germline V gene. Unmatched junction bases numbered 3, after V lost 6 bases and J lost 5 bases. The CDR3 DNA is TGTGCCAGCAGGTTGGACAGGGATCAGCCCCAGCATTTT. It codes for CASRLDRDQPQHF.

The rearrangement links TRBV5-1 to TRBJ2-7; a possible D gene is TRBD2 (5 bases). Germline loops: CDR1 SGHRS, CDR2 YFSETQ. The CDR3 totals 15 residues. The germline V and J ends were trimmed by 4 bases and 2 bases, with 16 bases remaining between them. The CDR3 nucleotides are TGCGCCAGCAGCCAAACAACGGGAATCCCCTACGAGCAGTACTTC. Its translation is CASSQTTGIPYEQYF.

Remarks on this clone: Its ends do not fully match the called genes, so a read error is possible. The J gene is TRBJ2-1, the V gene TRBV19; TRBD2 agrees at 8 bases. From germline, CDR1 is LNHDA and CDR2 SQIVND (reference sequence). CDR3 length: 15 amino acids. CDR3 DNA: TGTGCCAGTAGTAGTGGCGGGGGGCGGGCGGATGAACCCCTCTTC. Protein sequence: CASSSGGGRADEPLF. The full variable domain, in which reference TRBV19 and TRBJ2-1 provide the parts outside the CDR3, is DGGITQSPKYLFRKEGQNVTLSCEQNLNHDAMYWYRQDPGQGLRLIYYSQIVNDFQKGDIAEGYSVSREKKESFPLTVTSAQKNPTAFYLCASSSGGGRADEPLFGPGTRLTVL.

The chain has TRBV7-2 and TRBJ2-5; 11 bases agree with TRBD2. The CDR3 is 14 residues long. Germline V gene lookup returns CDR1 SGHTA and CDR2 FQGNSA. Unmatched junction bases numbered 1, after V lost 2 bases and J lost 5 bases. The CDR3 nucleotides are TGTGCCAGCAGCTTAATAGCGGGAGGGGAGACCCAGTACTTC. It codes for CASSLIAGGETQYF.

The chain uses TRBV12-5 and TRBJ2-7, with D unresolved. CDR1 and CDR2 (germline): LGHNT, FRNRAP. Trimming stripped 2 bases from V and 6 bases from J, with 17 bases between. The CDR3 totals 15 residues. CDR3 sequence (DNA): TGTGCTAGTGGTTTGCCCCCGGTAGAGCCGGCCGAGCAGTACTTC. Its translation: CASGLPPVEPAEQYF.

The rearrangement uses TRBV7-2 and TRBJ2-1, with D perhaps matching TRBD2 (5 bases). CDR3 size: 14 residues. The V gene's germline CDR1 is SGHTA and CDR2 FQGNSA. V was trimmed by 5 bases and J by 8 bases, leaving 16 bases between them. This CDR3 reads CASSPMGSRDEQFF. CDR3 nucleotide sequence: TGTGCCAGCAGCCCTATGGGGAGTAGAGATGAGCAGTTCTTC.

The rearrangement links TRBV7-2 to TRBJ2-7, with 9 bases aligning to TRBD1. The CDR3 length is 15 residues. V dropped 3 bases and J dropped 6; count of bases not matched to a gene: 9. The germline V gene has CDR1 SGHTA and CDR2 FQGNSA. The CDR3 loop reads CASSFRTGVTGEQYF. The DNA for the CDR3 is TGTGCCAGCAGCTTTAGGACAGGGGTAACCGGCGAGCAGTACTTC.

The chain recombines TRBV30 with TRBJ2-7; tentatively, D is TRBD2 (5 bases). The CDR3 sequence is 14 residues long. Germline-derived CDR1 and CDR2 are GTSNPN and SVGIG (reference sequence). V lost 5 bases, J lost 1 base, and 15 bases lay in between. This CDR3 is CAWEPGRGSYEQYF. DNA for the CDR3: TGTGCCTGGGAACCTGGACGGGGATCCTACGAGCAGTACTTC.

About this clone: One junction end disagrees with the germline gene, perhaps due to a read error. V and J are TRBV6-1 and TRBJ2-6; a weak D match, TRBD1 (5 bases). This CDR3 has 14 amino acids. Germline lookup yields CDR1 MNHNS and CDR2 SASEGT. CDR3 in amino acids: CASREGAGANVLTF. For the CDR3, the DNA is TGTGCCAGCAGAGAAGGGGCAGGGGCCAACGTCCTGACTTTC.

The rearrangement uses TRBV4-1 and TRBJ1-1; 7 nucleotides match TRBD1. J lost 0 bases, V lost 8 bases, and 6 bases had no gene match. Germline V CDR1 and CDR2: MGHRA, YSYEKL. The CDR3 has 14 amino acids. The CDR3 DNA reads as TGCGCCAGCGGACAGGCACTTTTGAACACTGAAGCTTTCTTT. This sequence encodes CASGQALLNTEAFF.

The CDR3 DNA reads TGCGCCAGCAGCCAAGGGTCAGGGGGCAGACCTCGGGAGTATTTT. It codes for CASSQGSGGRPREYF. The V and J genes are TRBV4-1 and TRBJ2-3, with 8 bases identical to TRBD1. The CDR3 sequence is 15 residues long. Looked up from germline, CDR1 is MGHRA and CDR2 is YSYEKL. With 1 base clipped from V and 13 bases from J, the junction kept 13 bases outside the gene matches.

This clone was seen just once. The V gene is TRBV7-2, the J gene TRBJ1-6; D remains unclear. The germline V gene has CDR1 SGHTA and CDR2 FQGNSA. The CDR3 has 16 amino acids. Trimming took 1 base from V and 6 from J, leaving 13 bases between them. CDR3 nucleotide sequence: TGTGCCAGCAGCTTAGAGAGACGCGGGTTTAATTCACCCCTCCACTTT. It yields the protein CASSLERRGFNSPLHF.